This passage covers 23 T cell receptor beta chains from one sample sequenced in a study of shared clonotypes between healthy human individuals. The data were produced by immunoSEQ multiplex PCR, yet TCRdb's version contains in-frame clones alone and is incomplete. The sample yields more than 400,000 clones, 81% seen once. The specimen sequenced was PBMCs. The receptors were gathered from a woman aged 35 to 49 in good health. Some clones in this sample may be carry-over from other donors' samples.

The gene calls are TRBV5-1 and TRBJ2-1, with 7 nucleotides matching TRBD2. This CDR3 has 17 amino acids. J gave up 9 bases and V 2 bases, and 17 bases lay outside the gene matches. CDR1 SGHRS and CDR2 YFSETQ come from the germline V gene. The CDR3 is CASSLGPQAGPTTEQFF. The DNA for the CDR3 is TGCGCCAGCAGCTTAGGCCCCCAAGCGGGACCTACGACTGAGCAGTTCTTC.

The rearrangement uses TRBV28 and TRBJ2-7, with TRBD1 matching 8 bases. The CDR3 loop spans 15 amino acids. Per germline, CDR1 MDHEN and CDR2 SYDVKM. The V gene end was trimmed by 1 base and the J gene end by 3 bases; junction bases not matched to a gene: 5. CDR3 coding DNA: TGTGCCAGCAGTTTATTTGGTGGACAGGGCTACGAGCAGTACTTC. It specifies CASSLFGGQGYEQYF. The complete variable domain, with remaining parts taken from reference TRBV28 and TRBJ2-7, reads DVKVTQSSRYLVKRTGEKVFLECVQDMDHENMFWYRQDPGLGLRLIYFSYDVKMKEKGDIPEGYSVSREKKERFSLILESASTNQTSMYLCASSLFGGQGYEQYFGPGTRLTVT.

This sequence joins TRBV25-1 and TRBJ2-7; D remains unclear. V was cut by 0 bases and J by 6 bases, with 9 bases left in between. Germline-derived CDR1 and CDR2 are MGHDK and SYGVNS. The CDR3 length is 13 residues. CDR3 in DNA: TGTGCCAGCAGTGAATACCGTAGGGCCGAGCAGTACTTC. Its translation is CASSEYRRAEQYF.

A word on this clone: One base separates it from a far larger clone, so it is likely a read error. This rearrangement joins TRBV28 to TRBJ1-5; D perhaps matches TRBD1 (5 bases). The CDR3 totals 15 residues. Germline V CDR1 and CDR2: MDHEN, SYDVKM. V shed 11 bases and J shed 3 bases, with 20 bases lying between them. CDR3 DNA sequence: TGTGCCGGCCAGAGGAGGGGTAGGGACAATCAGCCCCAGCATTTT. Residues: CAGQRRGRDNQPQHF.

About this clone: A much larger clone differs from this one at a single base, so this may be a read error. The chain joins TRBV9 to TRBJ2-7; 13 bases line up with TRBD2. The germline gives CDR1 SGDLS, CDR2 YYNGEE. This CDR3 has 14 amino acids. Here the CDR3 reads CDSSRTSGSHEQYF. The CDR3 coding sequence is TGTGACAGCAGCAGGACTAGCGGGAGCCACGAGCAGTACTTC. The variable domain in full, completed from reference TRBV9 and TRBJ2-7, reads DSGVTQTPKHLITATGQRVTLRCSPRSGDLSVYWYQQSLDQGLQFLIQYYNGEERAKGNILERFSAQQFPDLHSELNLSSLELGDSALYFCDSSRTSGSHEQYFGPGTRLTVT.

Concerning this clone: A far larger clone is one nucleotide away, so this likely arose from a read error. The chain employs TRBV6-5 and TRBJ2-7; TRBD2 matches 9 bases. The CDR3 runs 15 residues. V gave up 7 bases and J gave up 4 bases; unmatched junction bases: 11. Per germline, CDR1 MNHEY and CDR2 SVGAGI. The chain's CDR3 is CASNPAGGLSYEQYF. CDR3 DNA: TGTGCCAGCAATCCAGCGGGAGGACTGTCATACGAGCAGTACTTC.

This clone has only a few counts. The chain employs TRBV7-9 and TRBJ1-4; D ambiguous. The ends were cut back, 4 bases at V and 0 bases at J, with 6 bases in the middle. From germline, CDR1 is SEHNR and CDR2 FQNEAQ (reference sequence). The CDR3 contains 14 residues. The CDR3, as DNA: TGTGCCAGCAGCTGGGTGTCAACTAATGAAAAACTGTTTTTT. Translated: CASSWVSTNEKLFF.

The rearrangement links TRBV6-1 to TRBJ1-4; D gene unclear. The V gene lost 10 bases and the J gene lost 12 bases, with 18 bases spanning the gap. Germline loops: CDR1 MNHNS, CDR2 SASEGT. The CDR3 totals 12 residues. For the CDR3, the DNA is TGTGCCACCTCTTTTGGGGTCTTGGAACTGTTTTTT. It specifies CATSFGVLELFF.

Notes on this clone: A single base is all that separates this from a far larger clone, so a read error is likely. This same CDR3 is encoded by further DNA sequences in the sample. The genes are TRBV6-1 and TRBJ2-4; 9 nucleotides match TRBD2. Looked up from germline, CDR1 is MNHNS and CDR2 is SASEGT. The CDR3 has 15 residues. V shed 6 bases and J 7 bases; nucleotides not matched to a gene: 10. This CDR3 is CASSEYAGGPNIQYF. The CDR3 DNA is TGTGCCAGCAGCGAATATGCGGGAGGGCCCAACATTCAGTACTTC.

In this sample, this clone turned up once. The rearrangement links TRBV28 to TRBJ2-3; 9 bases map to TRBD1. Germline assignment: CDR1 MDHEN and CDR2 SYDVKM. The CDR3 runs to 16 residues. The V and J ends lost 3 bases and 3 bases, in that order; junction bases with no gene match: 7. The CDR3 is CASSFFGQGQTDTQYF. The CDR3 bases are TGTGCCAGCAGTTTTTTCGGACAGGGGCAGACAGATACGCAGTATTTT.

This rearrangement joins TRBV5-1 to TRBJ1-4; D is uncertain. The length of the CDR3 is 15 residues. The V gene lost 0 bases and the J gene lost 0 bases, with 6 bases spanning the gap. Germline V gene lookup returns CDR1 SGHRS and CDR2 YFSETQ. The CDR3 spells CASSLGGTTNEKLFF. The CDR3 DNA reads TGCGCCAGCAGCTTGGGGGGAACAACTAATGAAAAACTGTTTTTT.

This chain links TRBV7-6 with TRBJ2-7, with a weak D call TRBD2 (6 bases). Trimming removed 1 base at V and 0 bases at J, with 10 bases between. Germline values: CDR1 SGHVS, CDR2 FNYEAQ. The CDR3 length is 15 residues. The CDR3 sequence: CASSLGRGSSYEQYF. The CDR3 nucleotides are TGTGCCAGCAGCTTAGGGCGGGGCTCCTCCTACGAGCAGTACTTC.

This clone has a single count. The CDR3 loop reads CASSGGVGTLNTIYF. CDR3 bases: TGTGCCAGCAGCGGGGGGGTTGGAACCCTAAACACCATATATTTT. The J gene is TRBJ1-3, the V gene TRBV9; D might be TRBD1 (5 bases). Trimming left V 3 bases short and J 6 bases short, with 16 bases between. The CDR3 sequence is 15 residues long. Germline loops: CDR1 SGDLS, CDR2 YYNGEE.

The chain recombines TRBV27 with TRBJ1-4; 7 nucleotides line up with TRBD1. The CDR3 length is 14 residues. Germline CDR1 is MNHEY and CDR2 is SMNVEV (reference sequence). V lost 5 bases, J lost 8 bases, and 8 bases stayed unmatched. The DNA for the CDR3 is TGTGCCAGCAGTCAGACAGGGACGGGGGAAAAACTGTTTTTT. Translation gives CASSQTGTGEKLFF.

V usage is TRBV9 and J usage is TRBJ2-3, with 13 bases aligning to TRBD2. The junction had 3 bases not matched to a gene; V was cut back by 4 bases and J by 4 bases. The CDR3 extends over 15 amino acids. Per the germline V gene, CDR1 is SGDLS and CDR2 is YYNGEE. Here the CDR3 reads CASSRTSGSSDTQYF. The CDR3 DNA reads TGTGCCAGCAGCAGGACTAGCGGGAGCTCAGATACGCAGTATTTT. Complete variable domain (other parts from reference TRBV9 and TRBJ2-3): DSGVTQTPKHLITATGQRVTLRCSPRSGDLSVYWYQQSLDQGLQFLIQYYNGEERAKGNILERFSAQQFPDLHSELNLSSLELGDSALYFCASSRTSGSSDTQYFGPGTRLTVL.

As DNA, the CDR3 is TGTGCCATCAGTCAAGCGGGAGGGCCAGCGGATACGCAGTATTTT. Residues: CAISQAGGPADTQYF. The chain has TRBV10-3 and TRBJ2-3; the match to TRBD2 covers 10 bases. The germline V gene has CDR1 ENHRY and CDR2 SYGVKD. This CDR3 region has 15 residues. Trimming took 5 bases from V and 6 from J; bases not matched to a gene: 8.

The chain employs TRBV14 and TRBJ1-1; no firm D call. The germline V gene has CDR1 SGHDN and CDR2 FVKESK. Trimming stripped 4 bases from V and 0 bases from J, with 27 bases between. The CDR3 contains 20 residues. In DNA, the CDR3 is TGTGCCAGCAGCCCGAAGGACGCCTTCATCGACCCCGAGTTGAACACTGAAGCTTTCTTT. Residues: CASSPKDAFIDPELNTEAFF.

The chain combines TRBV4-1 with TRBJ2-3, with 10 bases lining up with TRBD2. The CDR3 consists of 18 residues. Germline V gene lookup returns CDR1 MGHRA and CDR2 YSYEKL. Losses at the gene ends were 2 bases for V and 2 bases for J; bases not matched to a gene: 10. The chain's CDR3 is CASSQLPGLAPITDTQYF. DNA of the CDR3: TGCGCCAGCAGCCAATTACCGGGACTAGCGCCGATCACAGATACGCAGTATTTT.

This chain links TRBV4-3 with TRBJ2-3; D possibly corresponds to TRBD1 (6 bases). The CDR3 contains 17 residues. Trimming pared 3 bases from V and 2 bases from J, leaving 18 bases between. Germline V gene lookup returns CDR1 LGHNA and CDR2 YSLEER. The CDR3 sequence: CASSHSWAGAATDTQYF. The DNA for the CDR3 is TGCGCCAGCAGCCACTCATGGGCAGGGGCAGCCACAGATACGCAGTATTTT.

V usage is TRBV7-8 and J usage is TRBJ1-2; possible D gene TRBD1, 5 bases. The CDR3 loop spans 13 amino acids. V lost 4 bases and J lost 7, with 13 bases in between. Looked up from germline, CDR1 is SGHVS and CDR2 is FQNEAQ. CDR3 residues: CASSSWGGAGYTF. The CDR3 DNA reads as TGTGCCAGCAGCTCCTGGGGGGGTGCTGGCTACACCTTC.

To note about this clone: A far larger clone differs by one base, so this is likely a read error. This chain uses TRBV30 with TRBJ2-7; 10 bases fit TRBD1. CDR3 length equals 13 residues. V trimming: 4 bases; J trimming: 5 bases; junction bases outside the gene matches: 5. The germline V gene has CDR1 GTSNPN and CDR2 SVGIG (reference sequence). CDR3 residues: CAWMGQGLNEQYF. CDR3 nucleotides: TGTGCCTGGATGGGACAGGGGTTGAACGAGCAGTACTTC.

The gene calls are TRBV5-4 and TRBJ2-1; 7 bases agree with TRBD2. The V segment lost 4 bases and the J segment 0 bases; nucleotides outside the gene matches: 4. CDR1 and CDR2 (germline): SGHNT, YYREEE (reference sequence). This CDR3 spans 15 amino acids. In nucleotides, the CDR3 is TGTGCCAGCAGCCAGGGACTAACCTCCTACAATGAGCAGTTCTTC. Protein product: CASSQGLTSYNEQFF.

J is TRBJ2-1 and V is TRBV28, with D uncertain. V lost 3 bases to trimming and J lost 4 bases, with 16 bases between them. The germline V gene encodes CDR1 MDHEN and CDR2 SYDVKM. There are 16 residues in the CDR3. The CDR3 loop is CASSLKQLKTYNEQFF. The CDR3 region has the DNA TGTGCCAGCAGTTTGAAGCAGCTTAAGACATACAATGAGCAGTTCTTC.